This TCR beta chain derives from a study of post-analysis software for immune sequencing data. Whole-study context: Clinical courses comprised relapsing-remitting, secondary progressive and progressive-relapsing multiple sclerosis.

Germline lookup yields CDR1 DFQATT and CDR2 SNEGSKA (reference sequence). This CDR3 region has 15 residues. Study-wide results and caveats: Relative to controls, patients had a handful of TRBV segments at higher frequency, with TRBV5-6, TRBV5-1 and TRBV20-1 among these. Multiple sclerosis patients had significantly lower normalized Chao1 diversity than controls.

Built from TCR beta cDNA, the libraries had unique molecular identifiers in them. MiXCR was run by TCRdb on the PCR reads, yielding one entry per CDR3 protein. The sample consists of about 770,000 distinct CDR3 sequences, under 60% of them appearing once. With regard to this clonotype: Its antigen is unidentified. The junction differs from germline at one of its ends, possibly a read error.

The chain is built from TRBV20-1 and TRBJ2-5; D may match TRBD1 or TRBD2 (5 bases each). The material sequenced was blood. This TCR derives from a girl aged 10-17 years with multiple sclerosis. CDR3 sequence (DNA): TGCAGCGCTAACCCCAGTGGGGGAGACCAAGAGACCCAGTACTTC. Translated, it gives CSANPSGGDQETQYF.